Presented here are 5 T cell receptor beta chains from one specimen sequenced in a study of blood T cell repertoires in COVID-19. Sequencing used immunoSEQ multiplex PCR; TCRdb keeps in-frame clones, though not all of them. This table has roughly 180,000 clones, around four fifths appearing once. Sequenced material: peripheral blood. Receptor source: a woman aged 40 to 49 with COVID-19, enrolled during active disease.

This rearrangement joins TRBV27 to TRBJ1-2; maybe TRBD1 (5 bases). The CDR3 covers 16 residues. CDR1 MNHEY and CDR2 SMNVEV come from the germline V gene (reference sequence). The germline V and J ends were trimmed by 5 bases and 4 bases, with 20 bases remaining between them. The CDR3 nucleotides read TGTGCCAGCAGTAGAAACACCCAGGGAGGCGGCTATGGCTACACCTTC. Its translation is CASSRNTQGGGYGYTF.

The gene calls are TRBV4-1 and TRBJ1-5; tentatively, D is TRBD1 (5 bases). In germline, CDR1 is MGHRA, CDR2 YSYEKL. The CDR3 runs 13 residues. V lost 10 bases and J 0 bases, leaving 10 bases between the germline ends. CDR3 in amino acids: CATRGFSNQPQHF. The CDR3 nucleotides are TGCGCCACTCGGGGGTTTAGCAATCAGCCCCAGCATTTT.

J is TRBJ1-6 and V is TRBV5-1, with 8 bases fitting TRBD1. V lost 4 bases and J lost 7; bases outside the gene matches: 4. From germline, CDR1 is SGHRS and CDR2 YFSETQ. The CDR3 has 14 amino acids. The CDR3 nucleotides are TGCGCCAGCAGCCAAACAGGGGGGAATTCACCCCTCCACTTT. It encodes CASSQTGGNSPLHF.

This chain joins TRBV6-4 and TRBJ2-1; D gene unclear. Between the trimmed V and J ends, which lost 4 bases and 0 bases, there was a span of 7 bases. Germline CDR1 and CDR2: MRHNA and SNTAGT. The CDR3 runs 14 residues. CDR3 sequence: CASSAASSYNEQFF. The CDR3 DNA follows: TGTGCCAGCAGTGCAGCGAGCTCCTACAATGAGCAGTTCTTC.

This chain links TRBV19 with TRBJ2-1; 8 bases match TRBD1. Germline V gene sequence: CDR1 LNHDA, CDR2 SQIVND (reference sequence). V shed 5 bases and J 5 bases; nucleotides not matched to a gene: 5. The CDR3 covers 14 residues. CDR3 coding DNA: TGTGCCAGTAGTGGCTGGACAGGGAACAATGAGCAGTTCTTC. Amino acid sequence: CASSGWTGNNEQFF.